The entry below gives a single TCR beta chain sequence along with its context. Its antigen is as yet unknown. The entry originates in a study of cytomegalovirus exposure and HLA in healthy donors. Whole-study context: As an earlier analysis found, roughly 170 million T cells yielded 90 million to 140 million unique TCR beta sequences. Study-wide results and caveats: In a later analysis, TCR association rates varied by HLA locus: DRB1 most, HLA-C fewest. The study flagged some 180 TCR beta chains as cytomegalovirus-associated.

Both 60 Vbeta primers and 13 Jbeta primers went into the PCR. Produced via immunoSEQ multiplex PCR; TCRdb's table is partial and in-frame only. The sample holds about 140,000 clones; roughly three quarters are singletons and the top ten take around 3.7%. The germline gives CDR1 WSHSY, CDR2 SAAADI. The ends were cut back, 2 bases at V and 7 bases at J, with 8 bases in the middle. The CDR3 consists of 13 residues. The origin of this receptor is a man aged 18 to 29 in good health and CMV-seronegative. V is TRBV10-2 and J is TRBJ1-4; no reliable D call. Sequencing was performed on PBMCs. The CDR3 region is CASSEPGSEKLFF. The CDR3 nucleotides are TGCGCCAGCAGTGAGCCTGGTAGTGAAAAACTGTTTTTT.